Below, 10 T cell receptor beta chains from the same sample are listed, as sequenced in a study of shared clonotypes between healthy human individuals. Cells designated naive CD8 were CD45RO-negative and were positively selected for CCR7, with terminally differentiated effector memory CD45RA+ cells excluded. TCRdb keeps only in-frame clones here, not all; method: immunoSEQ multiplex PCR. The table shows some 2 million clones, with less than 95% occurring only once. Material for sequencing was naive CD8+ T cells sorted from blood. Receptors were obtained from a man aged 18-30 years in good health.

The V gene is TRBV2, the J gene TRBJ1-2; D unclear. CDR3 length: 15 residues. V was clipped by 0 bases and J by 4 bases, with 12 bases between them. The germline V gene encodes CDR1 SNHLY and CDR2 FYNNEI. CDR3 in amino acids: CASSEAGVWGYGYTF. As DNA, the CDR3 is TGTGCCAGCAGTGAAGCTGGGGTATGGGGCTATGGCTACACCTTC.

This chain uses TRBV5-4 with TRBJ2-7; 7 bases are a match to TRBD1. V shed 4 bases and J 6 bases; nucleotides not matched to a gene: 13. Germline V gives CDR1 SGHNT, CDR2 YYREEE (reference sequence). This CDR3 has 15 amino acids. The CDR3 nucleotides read TGTGCCAGCAGCCTACGGACAGGAGGAATCCTCGAGCAGTACTTC. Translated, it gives CASSLRTGGILEQYF.

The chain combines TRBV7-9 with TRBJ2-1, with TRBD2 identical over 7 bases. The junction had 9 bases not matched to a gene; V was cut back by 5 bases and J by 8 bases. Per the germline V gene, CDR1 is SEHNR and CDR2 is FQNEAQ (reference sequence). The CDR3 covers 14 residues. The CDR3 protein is CASSPHTSDDEQFF. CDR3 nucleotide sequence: TGTGCCAGCAGCCCCCATACTAGCGACGATGAGCAGTTCTTC.

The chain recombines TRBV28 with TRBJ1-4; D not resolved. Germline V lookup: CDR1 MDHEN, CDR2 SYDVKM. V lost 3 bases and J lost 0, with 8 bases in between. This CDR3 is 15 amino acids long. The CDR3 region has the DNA TGTGCCAGCAGTTTTATAGCTGCAACTAATGAAAAACTGTTTTTT. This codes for CASSFIAATNEKLFF.

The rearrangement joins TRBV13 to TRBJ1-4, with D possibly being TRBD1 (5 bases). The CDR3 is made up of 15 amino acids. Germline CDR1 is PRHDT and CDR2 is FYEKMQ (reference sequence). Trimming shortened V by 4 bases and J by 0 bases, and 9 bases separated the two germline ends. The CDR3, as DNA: TGTGCCAGCAGCTCCAGGGCTGCAACTAATGAAAAACTGTTTTTT. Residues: CASSSRAATNEKLFF.

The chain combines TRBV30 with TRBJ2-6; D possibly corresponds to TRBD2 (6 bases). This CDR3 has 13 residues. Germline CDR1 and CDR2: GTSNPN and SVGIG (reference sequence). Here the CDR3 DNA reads TGTGCTGGAGGGGCATCTGGGGCCAACGTCCTGACTTTC. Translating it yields CAGGASGANVLTF.

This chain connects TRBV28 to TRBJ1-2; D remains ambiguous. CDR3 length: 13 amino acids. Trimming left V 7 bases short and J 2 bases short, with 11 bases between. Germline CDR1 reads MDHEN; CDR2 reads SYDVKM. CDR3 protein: CASTPGPNYGYTF. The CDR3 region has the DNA TGTGCCAGCACCCCCGGGCCCAACTATGGCTACACCTTC.

The CDR3 bases are TGTGCCAGCAGCCCCCCGGGGTGGGAGGCGAACACTGAAGCTTTCTTT. Protein product: CASSPPGWEANTEAFF. J is TRBJ1-1 and V is TRBV9; D gene ambiguous. The CDR3 consists of 16 residues. Germline CDR1 reads SGDLS; CDR2 reads YYNGEE. The germline V and J ends were trimmed by 4 bases and 1 base, with 17 bases remaining between them.

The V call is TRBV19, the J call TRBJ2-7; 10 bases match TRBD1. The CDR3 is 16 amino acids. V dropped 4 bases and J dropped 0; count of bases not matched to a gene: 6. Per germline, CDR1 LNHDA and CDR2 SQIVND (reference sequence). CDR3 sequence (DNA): TGTGCCAGTAGTACCCAGGGACAGGGGAGCTCCTACGAGCAGTACTTC. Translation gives CASSTQGQGSSYEQYF.

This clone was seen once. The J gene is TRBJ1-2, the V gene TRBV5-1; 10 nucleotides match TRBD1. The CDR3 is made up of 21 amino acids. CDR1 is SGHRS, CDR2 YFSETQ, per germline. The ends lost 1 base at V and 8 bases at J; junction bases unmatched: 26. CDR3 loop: CASSLIFADRGRLKGPQGYTF. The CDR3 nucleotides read TGCGCCAGCAGCTTGATCTTCGCCGACAGGGGGCGATTAAAAGGGCCCCAGGGCTACACCTTC.